This TCR beta chain came from a study of beta chain features in type 1 diabetes. Each donor gave one heparinised blood draw averaging approximately 120 mL. This clone has more than one count but fewer than ten. Its cognate antigen is unknown. Overall study results and limits: Among all four CD4+ subsets, Type 1 diabetes patients had TCRB CDR3s that were moderately but significantly shorter. A potential influence of HLA type upon TCRB rearrangement remained unresolved herein. In cDNA sequencing, cells with high TCR expression could be over-represented.

V gave up 4 bases and J gave up 1 base; unmatched junction bases: 7. CDR1 is SQVTM, CDR2 ANQGSEA, per germline. This CDR3 contains 15 residues. TCRB transcripts that were expressed got sequenced, as all of the isolated RNA had been reverse transcribed. Clones were sequenced by immunoSEQ multiplex PCR, and TCRdb holds only the in-frame ones, with some missing. The table lists about 710,000 clones, roughly an eighth of them singletons, with 0.035% to 0.04% in the top ten. This receptor was obtained from a young man with type 1 diabetes. The sequenced sample consisted of naive CD4+ T cells from blood. The rearrangement links TRBV29-1 to TRBJ2-5, with 9 bases identical to TRBD1. CDR3 coding DNA: TGCAGCGTTGGAACAGGGGGCTCGGTCCAAGAGACCCAGTACTTC. This sequence encodes CSVGTGGSVQETQYF.